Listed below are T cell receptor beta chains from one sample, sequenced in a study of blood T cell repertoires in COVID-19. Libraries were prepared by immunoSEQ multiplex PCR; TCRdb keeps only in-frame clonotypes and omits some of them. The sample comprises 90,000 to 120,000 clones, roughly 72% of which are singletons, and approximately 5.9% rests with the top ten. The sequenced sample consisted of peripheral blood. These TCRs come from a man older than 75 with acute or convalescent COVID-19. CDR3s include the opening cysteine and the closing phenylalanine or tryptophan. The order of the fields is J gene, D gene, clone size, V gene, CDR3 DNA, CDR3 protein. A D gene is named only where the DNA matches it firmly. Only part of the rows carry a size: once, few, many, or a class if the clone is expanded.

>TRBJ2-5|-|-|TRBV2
TGTGCCAGCAGGCCGGGACTTCAAGAGACCCAGTACTTC
CASRPGLQETQYF
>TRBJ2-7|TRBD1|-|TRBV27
TGTGCCAGCAGTCACATTCGTGGACAGGGGGTCCACGAGCAGTACTTC
CASSHIRGQGVHEQYF
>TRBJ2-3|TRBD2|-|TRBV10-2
TGCGCCAGCAAGCGGGAGGCGGTCACAGATACGCAGTATTTT
CASKREAVTDTQYF
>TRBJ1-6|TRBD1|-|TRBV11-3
TGTGCCAGCAGCCTAGGGACAGGGAGGAATTCACCCCTCCACTTT
CASSLGTGRNSPLHF
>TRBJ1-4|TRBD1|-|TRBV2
TGTGCCAGCAGTGGAAGGGGGCAGGATGAAAAACTGTTTTTT
CASSGRGQDEKLFF
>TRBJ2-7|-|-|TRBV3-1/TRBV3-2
TGTGCCAGCAGCCGCGCTTACGAGCAGTACTTC
CASSRAYEQYF
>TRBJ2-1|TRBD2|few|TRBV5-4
TGTGCCAGCAGCTTGGCCTCTAGCGGCTCCTACAATGAGCAGTTCTTC
CASSLASSGSYNEQFF
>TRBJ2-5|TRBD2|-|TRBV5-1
TGCGCCAGCAAATCCAGCGGGAGTGAAGAGACCCAGTACTTC
CASKSSGSEETQYF
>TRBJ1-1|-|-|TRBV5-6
TGTGCCAGCAGCTTTCCAGGGATGAACACTGAAGCTTTCTTT
CASSFPGMNTEAFF
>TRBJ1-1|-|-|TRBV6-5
TGTGCCAGCAGTCAAAGGGGGAACACTGAAGCTTTCTTT
CASSQRGNTEAFF
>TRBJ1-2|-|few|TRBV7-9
TGTGCCAGCAGCCGGGGGGACAAATACTATGGCTACACCTTC
CASSRGDKYYGYTF
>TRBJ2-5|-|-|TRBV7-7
TGTGCCAGCAGCTTAAGCGCTGGCCCGGGTGAGACCCAGTACTTC
CASSLSAGPGETQYF
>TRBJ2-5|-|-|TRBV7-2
TGTGCCAGCTCCCGGGACTTTTCTCAAGAGACCCAGTACTTC
CASSRDFSQETQYF
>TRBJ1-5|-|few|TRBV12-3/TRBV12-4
TGTGCCAGCAGTTTTGGCCAGCCCCAGCATTTT
CASSFGQPQHF
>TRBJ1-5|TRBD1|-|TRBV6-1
TGTGCCAGCAGTGGAGCCAGGGGGTCCCAGCCCCAGCATTTT
CASSGARGSQPQHF
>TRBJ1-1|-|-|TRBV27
TGTGCCAGCAGCTGGGGGGGGCTAGGAACTGAAGCTTTCTTT
CASSWGGLGTEAFF
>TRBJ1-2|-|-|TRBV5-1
TGCGCCAGCAGCTTGGAAGCGGGACCCCCTTCGGGCTACACCTTC
CASSLEAGPPSGYTF
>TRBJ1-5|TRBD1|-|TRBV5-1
TGCGCCAGCAGTCAAGGGACAGGGGATAGCAATCAGCCCCAGCATTTT
CASSQGTGDSNQPQHF
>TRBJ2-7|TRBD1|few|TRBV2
TGTGCCGGGGGGGACAGGGGGCTTTACGAGCAGTACTTC
CAGGDRGLYEQYF
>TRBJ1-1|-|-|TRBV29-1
TGCAGCGTTTCCCCGGTGAACACTGAAGCTTTCTTT
CSVSPVNTEAFF
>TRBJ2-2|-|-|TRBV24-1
TGTGCCACCAGCCACAGGCGGAACACCGGGGAGCTGTTTTTT
CATSHRRNTGELFF
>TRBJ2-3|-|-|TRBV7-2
TGTGCCAGTGGAGATCCCACAGATACGCAGTATTTT
CASGDPTDTQYF
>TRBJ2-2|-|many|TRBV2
TGTGCCAGCGGGACTGGCGGGGAGCTGTTTTTT
CASGTGGELFF
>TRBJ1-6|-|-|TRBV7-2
TGTGCCAGCAGCTTAGCCCAGAATTCACCCCTCCACTTT
CASSLAQNSPLHF
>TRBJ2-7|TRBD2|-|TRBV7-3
TGTGCCAGCAGCTTGTCGGGGGGAAGCGAGCAGTACTTC
CASSLSGGSEQYF
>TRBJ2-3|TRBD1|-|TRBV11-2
TGTGCCAGCAGCTTAGGGTCGACAGGGGGCACAGATACGCAGTATTTT
CASSLGSTGGTDTQYF
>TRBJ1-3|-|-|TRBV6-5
TGTGCCAGCAGCCAAAGTACAAAATATGGAAACACCATATATTTT
CASSQSTKYGNTIYF
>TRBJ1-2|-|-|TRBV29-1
TGCAGCGTTGAGACGGAGGGTGACTATGGCTACACCTTC
CSVETEGDYGYTF
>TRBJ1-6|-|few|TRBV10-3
TGTGCCACCTACACAGGGAACCCCAGCTCACCCCTCCACTTT
CATYTGNPSSPLHF
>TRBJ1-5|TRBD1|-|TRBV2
TGTGCCAGCAGCGTACAGGGGGCCCTCGGGCAGCCCCAGCATTTT
CASSVQGALGQPQHF
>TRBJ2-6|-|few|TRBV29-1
TGCAGCGTCGCGTTCTCTGGGGCCAACGTCCTGACTTTC
CSVAFSGANVLTF
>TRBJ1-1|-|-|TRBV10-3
TGTGCCATCAGTGGGGCCCCGGCGGGGATGAACACTGAAGCTTTCTTT
CAISGAPAGMNTEAFF
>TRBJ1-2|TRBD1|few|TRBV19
TGTGCCAGTAGTCTCCGCCCCCGGGACAGGGCGTATGGCTACACCTTC
CASSLRPRDRAYGYTF
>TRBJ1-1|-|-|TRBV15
TGTGCCACCACCCCGACCCCAGGCCACACTGAAGCTTTCTTT
CATTPTPGHTEAFF
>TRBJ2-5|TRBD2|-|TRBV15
TGTGCCACCAGCAGAGACCGAGCGGGAGGATACCAAGAGACCCAGTACTTC
CATSRDRAGGYQETQYF
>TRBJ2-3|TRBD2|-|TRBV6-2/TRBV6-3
TGTGCCAGCAGTAATTCACCGGGACTACGCACAGATACGCAGTATTTT
CASSNSPGLRTDTQYF
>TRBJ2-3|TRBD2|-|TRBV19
TGTGCCAGTAGTATTGCTAGCGGGAGGGGCTCAGATACGCAGTATTTT
CASSIASGRGSDTQYF
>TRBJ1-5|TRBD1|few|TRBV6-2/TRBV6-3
TGTGCCAGCAGTCCGGGACAGGGGTATCAGCCCCAGCATTTT
CASSPGQGYQPQHF
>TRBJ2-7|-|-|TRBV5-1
TGCGCCAGCAGCACGGGACTCACGATCTACGAGCAGTACTTC
CASSTGLTIYEQYF
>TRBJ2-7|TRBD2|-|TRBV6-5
TGTGCCAGCAGGCCCCGGGGGGGCTACGAGCAGTACTTC
CASRPRGGYEQYF
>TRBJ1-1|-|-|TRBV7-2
TGTGCCAGCAGCTTACGGCAGGGGAACACTGAAGCTTTCTTT
CASSLRQGNTEAFF
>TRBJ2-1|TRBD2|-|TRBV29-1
TGCAGCGTCGTCGGGGGGAGGGGTTACAATGAGCAGTTCTTC
CSVVGGRGYNEQFF
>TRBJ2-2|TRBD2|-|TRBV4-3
TGCGCCAGCAGCCAAGACCTAGCGGACACGAACACCGGGGAGCTGTTTTTT
CASSQDLADTNTGELFF
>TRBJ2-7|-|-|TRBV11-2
TGTGCCAGCAGCCCAATGGGGGCGGGTTACGAGCAGTACTTC
CASSPMGAGYEQYF
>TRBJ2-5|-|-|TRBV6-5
TGTGCCAGCAGTTACGAACGGGGGACCCAGTACTTC
CASSYERGTQYF
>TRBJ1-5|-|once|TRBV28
TGTGCCAGCGGGTGGGGGGGGAATCAGCCCCAGCATTTT
CASGWGGNQPQHF
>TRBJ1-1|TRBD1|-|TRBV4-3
TGCGCCAGCAGCCAAGCGACAGGGGGCGTATATGCCTTT
CASSQATGGVYAF
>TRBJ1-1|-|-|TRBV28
TGTGCCAGCAGTCTGGGAGGTACCATGAACACTGAAGCTTTCTTT
CASSLGGTMNTEAFF
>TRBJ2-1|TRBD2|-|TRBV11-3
TGTGCCAGCAGCTCCGGACATAGCGGGAGAGGCTACAATGAGCAGTTCTTC
CASSSGHSGRGYNEQFF